Shown below are 26 T cell receptor beta chains from a single sample sequenced in a study of blood T cell repertoires in COVID-19. The table came from immunoSEQ multiplex PCR; TCRdb's copy has only in-frame clones and leaves some out. The sample has tens of thousands of clones; around 80% are singletons. Sequenced sample: peripheral blood. The receptor set was obtained from a human donor in a cohort sampled during active COVID-19.

This clone came up a few times. The chain combines TRBV11-2 with TRBJ2-7; 11 nucleotides agree with TRBD1. The germline V gene has CDR1 SGHAT and CDR2 FQNNGV. There are 17 residues in the CDR3. The ends lost 1 base at V and 1 base at J; junction bases unmatched: 6. The CDR3 DNA reads as TGTGCCAGCAGCTTAGGGACAGGGGGCTTGCGGTCCTACGAGCAGTACTTC. Translated: CASSLGTGGLRSYEQYF.

The V gene is TRBV24-1, the J gene TRBJ2-3; D might be TRBD1 (5 bases). Trimming left V 9 bases short and J 2 bases short, with 11 bases between. The CDR3 contains 13 residues. Germline V CDR1 and CDR2: KGHDR, SFDVKD. The CDR3 nucleotides are TGTGCCACCGGGGCGCCTTACACAGATACGCAGTATTTT. It specifies CATGAPYTDTQYF.

The rearrangement uses TRBV18 and TRBJ2-7; maybe TRBD2 (5 bases). The V gene lost 3 bases and the J gene lost 5 bases, with 14 bases spanning the gap. CDR3 length equals 14 residues. Germline loops: CDR1 KGHSH, CDR2 LQKENI. The CDR3 loop reads CASSPREGSNEQYF. In nucleotides, the CDR3 is TGTGCCAGCTCACCCCGGGAAGGTTCCAACGAGCAGTACTTC. The full variable domain, rest sourced from reference TRBV18 and TRBJ2-7, is NAGVMQNPRHLVRRRGQEARLRCSPMKGHSHVYWYRQLPEEGLKFMVYLQKENIIDESGMPKERFSAEFPKEGPSILRIQQVVRGDSAAYFCASSPREGSNEQYFGPGTRLTVT.

The chain has TRBV25-1 and TRBJ2-5, with 15 nucleotides matching TRBD2. The CDR3 loop spans 16 amino acids. Germline V lookup: CDR1 MGHDK, CDR2 SYGVNS. The junction had 7 bases not matched to a gene; V was cut back by 6 bases and J by 5 bases. This chain's CDR3 is CASSQGLAGGVETQYF. The CDR3 DNA reads as TGTGCCAGCAGCCAGGGACTAGCGGGAGGTGTGGAGACCCAGTACTTC.

The gene calls are TRBV2 and TRBJ1-4, with TRBD1 identical over 9 bases. Germline values: CDR1 SNHLY, CDR2 FYNNEI. V lost 5 bases to trimming and J lost 7 bases; unmatched junction nucleotides: 8. The CDR3 spans 15 residues. Here the CDR3 DNA reads TGTGCCAGCAGTCAGGACAGGGGAGGATTTGAAAAACTGTTTTTT. Its translation is CASSQDRGGFEKLFF.

The chain links TRBV19 to TRBJ1-6; perhaps TRBD1 as D (6 bases). V shed 7 bases and J shed 0 bases, with 13 bases lying between them. Germline-derived CDR1 and CDR2 are LNHDA and SQIVND (reference sequence). This CDR3 spans 16 amino acids. The CDR3 DNA reads TGTGCCAGTACCATGACAGGAGGCTCCTATAATTCACCCCTCCACTTT. This sequence encodes CASTMTGGSYNSPLHF.

This chain links TRBV9 with TRBJ1-5; 7 bases fit TRBD1. The CDR3 extends over 15 amino acids. Trimming cost V 6 bases and J 2 bases; bases outside gene matches: 8. Per the germline V gene, CDR1 is SGDLS and CDR2 is YYNGEE. The CDR3 DNA reads as TGTGCCAGCATCACGCAGGGGGGTGGCAATCAGCCCCAGCATTTT. This sequence encodes CASITQGGGNQPQHF. Full variable domain (outside the CDR3, taken from reference TRBV9 and TRBJ1-5): DSGVTQTPKHLITATGQRVTLRCSPRSGDLSVYWYQQSLDQGLQFLIQYYNGEERAKGNILERFSAQQFPDLHSELNLSSLELGDSALYFCASITQGGGNQPQHFGDGTRLSIL.

CDR3 sequence: CASSRRLASSYNEQFF. The CDR3 bases are TGTGCCAGCAGCCGCAGACTAGCGAGCTCCTACAATGAGCAGTTCTTC. The V call is TRBV5-6, the J call TRBJ2-1; 8 bases fit TRBD2. Germline V lookup: CDR1 SGHDT, CDR2 YYEEEE. The V and J ends lost 4 bases and 0 bases, in that order; junction bases with no gene match: 6. There are 16 residues in the CDR3.

The rearrangement links TRBV14 to TRBJ2-1; 10 positions agree with TRBD2. In germline, CDR1 is SGHDN, CDR2 FVKESK. This CDR3 is built from 18 residues. Trimming took 0 bases from V and 2 from J; bases not matched to a gene: 7. The CDR3 region has the DNA TGTGCCAGCAGCCAAGATTACGCCAGCGGGAGGGCCTACAATGAGCAGTTCTTC. It translates to CASSQDYASGRAYNEQFF.

This clone has a single count. V usage is TRBV6-5 and J usage is TRBJ1-2; possible D gene TRBD1, 6 bases. Germline V gene sequence: CDR1 MNHEY, CDR2 SVGAGI. Deletions cut 6 bases from V and 4 bases from J, with 15 bases between. The CDR3 length is 14 residues. CDR3 sequence (DNA): TGTGCCAGCAGCTTACGGACAGCCTTCTATGGCTACACCTTC. Translated: CASSLRTAFYGYTF.

The chain uses TRBV9 and TRBJ2-3; TRBD2 might be the D (6 bases). There are 15 residues in the CDR3. CDR1 SGDLS and CDR2 YYNGEE come from the germline V gene. V lost 4 bases, J lost 0 bases, and 12 bases lay in between. CDR3 protein: CASSKGGGSTDTQYF. DNA for the CDR3: TGTGCCAGCAGCAAGGGTGGGGGGAGCACAGATACGCAGTATTTT.

The chain links TRBV5-1 to TRBJ2-3; D not resolved. Between the trimmed V and J ends, which lost 0 bases and 4 bases, there was a span of 6 bases. Germline V gene sequence: CDR1 SGHRS, CDR2 YFSETQ. This CDR3 is 13 amino acids long. The CDR3 reads CASSLAIPDTQYF. The CDR3 DNA reads as TGCGCCAGCAGCTTGGCCATTCCAGATACGCAGTATTTT.

This clone turned up a few times. V usage is TRBV7-9 and J usage is TRBJ2-7, with a tentative D call TRBD1 (6 bases). CDR3 length: 14 amino acids. The V end lost 5 bases, the J end lost 7 bases, and 18 bases lay between the germline ends. Germline CDR1 and CDR2: SEHNR and FQNEAQ (reference sequence). The chain's CDR3 is CASSHDRSFEEQYF. As DNA, the CDR3 is TGTGCCAGCAGCCATGACAGGTCCTTCGAAGAGCAGTACTTC. The full variable domain, rest sourced from reference TRBV7-9 and TRBJ2-7, is DTGVSQNPRHKITKRGQNVTFRCDPISEHNRLYWYRQTLGQGPEFLTYFQNEAQLEKSRLLSDRFSAERPKGSFSTLEIQRTEQGDSAMYLCASSHDRSFEEQYFGPGTRLTVT.

Only one count was recorded for this clone. The chain joins TRBV18 to TRBJ2-3; TRBD1 matches at 8 bases. Germline loops: CDR1 KGHSH, CDR2 LQKENI. The V and J ends lost 3 bases and 3 bases, in that order; junction bases with no gene match: 5. The CDR3 covers 15 residues. The CDR3, as DNA: TGTGCCAGCTCACCCCAGACAGGGGAAACAGATACGCAGTATTTT. It encodes CASSPQTGETDTQYF.

This sequence joins TRBV27 and TRBJ1-1, with D unresolved. Germline V gene data show CDR1 as MNHEY and CDR2 as SMNVEV (reference sequence). V dropped 3 bases and J dropped 7 bases, with 12 bases sitting between them. The CDR3 sequence is 13 residues long. The CDR3 here is CASSFSPTLEAFF. In nucleotides, the CDR3 is TGTGCCAGCAGTTTCTCCCCGACACTTGAAGCTTTCTTT.

This clone was seen only a few times. This chain connects TRBV25-1 to TRBJ1-3, with a weak D call TRBD1 (5 bases). There are 14 residues in the CDR3. Germline CDR1 MGHDK, CDR2 SYGVNS. V lost 6 bases, J lost 0 bases, and 9 bases lay in between. The CDR3, as DNA: TGTGCCAGCAGCCTAGGGGCCTCTGGAAACACCATATATTTT. Its protein is CASSLGASGNTIYF.

CDR3 bases: TGTGCCAGCAGAAGGAGACAGGGCGGGCATGAAAAACTGTTTTTT. This gives the protein CASRRRQGGHEKLFF. This chain joins TRBV6-5 and TRBJ1-4, with TRBD1 matching 7 bases. The germline gives CDR1 MNHEY, CDR2 SVGAGI. Trimming took 6 bases from V and 6 from J; bases not matched to a gene: 10. The CDR3 sequence is 15 residues long.

The chain joins TRBV28 to TRBJ2-5, with 8 bases aligning to TRBD1. The CDR3 loop spans 14 amino acids. The junction had 7 bases not matched to a gene; V was cut back by 5 bases and J by 5 bases. The germline CDR1 and CDR2 sequences are MDHEN and SYDVKM. The CDR3 DNA sequence: TGTGCCAGCAGTCCAGGGGGCGCAGGGGAGACCCAGTACTTC. Translated, it gives CASSPGGAGETQYF. Full variable domain (missing parts from reference TRBV28 and TRBJ2-5): DVKVTQSSRYLVKRTGEKVFLECVQDMDHENMFWYRQDPGLGLRLIYFSYDVKMKEKGDIPEGYSVSREKKERFSLILESASTNQTSMYLCASSPGGAGETQYFGPGTRLLVL.

The chain carries TRBV18 and TRBJ2-5; 8 bases align to TRBD1. V was clipped by 3 bases and J by 4 bases; unmatched bases: 7. The CDR3 runs to 15 residues. Germline V gene data show CDR1 as KGHSH and CDR2 as LQKENI. Here the CDR3 reads CASSPSAGGPETQYF. The CDR3 DNA follows: TGTGCCAGCTCACCGTCGGCAGGGGGCCCAGAGACCCAGTACTTC.

CDR3 protein: CASSLWQGAGGETQYF. The CDR3 DNA reads TGTGCCAGCAGTTTATGGCAGGGGGCCGGGGGAGAGACCCAGTACTTC. The chain couples TRBV27 to TRBJ2-5, with 8 positions matching TRBD1. Germline trimming cut 1 base from V and 4 bases from J; bases unmatched to any gene: 8. Germline-derived CDR1 and CDR2 are MNHEY and SMNVEV (reference sequence). The CDR3 runs to 16 residues.

V gene TRBV19 combines with J gene TRBJ1-4; perhaps TRBD1 as D (5 bases). Trimming removed 3 bases from V and 4 bases from J, with 12 bases in between. Germline CDR1 and CDR2: LNHDA and SQIVND (reference sequence). CDR3 length: 15 residues. CDR3 protein: CASSMEGRDNEKLFF. The CDR3 bases are TGTGCCAGTAGTATGGAGGGACGGGATAATGAAAAACTGTTTTTT. The entire variable domain, with the rest obtained from reference TRBV19 and TRBJ1-4, is as follows: DGGITQSPKYLFRKEGQNVTLSCEQNLNHDAMYWYRQDPGQGLRLIYYSQIVNDFQKGDIAEGYSVSREKKESFPLTVTSAQKNPTAFYLCASSMEGRDNEKLFFGSGTQLSVL.

The chain is built from TRBV19 and TRBJ2-1; 8 bases line up with TRBD2. Germline values: CDR1 LNHDA, CDR2 SQIVND (reference sequence). The CDR3 loop spans 13 amino acids. After removal of 5 bases from V and 9 bases from J, the junction contained 6 bases not matched to a gene. The CDR3 is CASSQGLGLEQFF. Here the CDR3 DNA reads TGTGCCAGTAGTCAGGGACTAGGCCTTGAGCAGTTCTTC.

V gene TRBV27 combines with J gene TRBJ1-1; D is possibly TRBD1 (6 bases). Trimming took 4 bases from V and 7 from J, leaving 10 bases between them. Germline V gene sequence: CDR1 MNHEY, CDR2 SMNVEV (reference sequence). The CDR3 length is 12 residues. The CDR3 loop is CASSSTGYEAFF. The CDR3 nucleotides read TGTGCCAGCAGTTCAACAGGGTATGAAGCTTTCTTT.

In nucleotides, the CDR3 is TGCGCCAGCAAAGGGACAGTGAACACTGAAGCTTTCTTT. Translated, it gives CASKGTVNTEAFF. The gene calls are TRBV5-1 and TRBJ1-1, with 7 nucleotides matching TRBD1. The CDR3 length is 13 residues. The germline gives CDR1 SGHRS, CDR2 YFSETQ. V shed 6 bases and J 0 bases; nucleotides not matched to a gene: 2.

The chain joins TRBV6-5 to TRBJ2-7; maybe TRBD2 (5 bases). Germline values: CDR1 MNHEY, CDR2 SVGAGI. Trimming removed 3 bases from V and 6 bases from J, with 9 bases in between. This CDR3 is built from 12 residues. Here the CDR3 reads CASSYAGVEQYF. In nucleotides, the CDR3 is TGTGCCAGCAGTTATGCGGGCGTCGAGCAGTACTTC.

In its sample, this clone was seen a few times. This chain uses TRBV24-1 with TRBJ2-2; D is possibly TRBD1 (6 bases). The germline V gene has CDR1 KGHDR and CDR2 SFDVKD. This CDR3 contains 17 residues. The V gene lost 0 bases and the J gene lost 6 bases, with 16 bases spanning the gap. CDR3 in amino acids: CATSDLQRGRDPGELFF. The CDR3 nucleotides read TGTGCCACCAGTGATTTGCAAAGGGGGAGAGATCCCGGGGAGCTGTTTTTT.